These 2 T cell receptor beta chains share one sample of origin, sequenced in a study of spatial heterogeneity in lung cancer. One entry per CDR3 protein, called by TCRdb with MiXCR from the 5' RACE reads. The table lists 50,000 to 55,000 distinct CDR3 sequences, around 7% of them singletons. Described time point: sample taken at primary tumor resection. Whole RNA, which was extracted from tumor, nontumor lung tissue or frozen PBMC, was sequenced without any cell sorting. This sample comprised PBMCs, obtained at surgery. The receptors here all came from a female donor with early-stage non-small cell lung cancer.

In this sample, this clonotype turned up many times. The chain links TRBV20-1 to TRBJ2-7; 9 positions agree with TRBD1. Trimming at V came to 6 bases and at J to 6 bases, leaving 9 bases not matched to a gene. This CDR3 has 13 amino acids. Germline CDR1 is DFQATT and CDR2 is SNEGSKA (reference sequence). CDR3 residues: CSADSPTGGEQYF. The CDR3 DNA is TGCAGTGCCGATAGCCCGACAGGGGGCGAGCAGTACTTC.

This clonotype was found a few times. This chain links TRBV7-2 with TRBJ2-3, with no clear D. The germline V gene has CDR1 SGHTA and CDR2 FQGNSA. Deletions cut 1 base from V and 7 bases from J, with 12 bases between. The CDR3 covers 14 residues. This chain's CDR3 is CASSLGFRGNTQYF. CDR3 nucleotides: TGTGCCAGCAGCTTAGGCTTCCGAGGAAATACGCAGTATTTT.